The clone carrying this T cell receptor (beta chain) came up once. These data are taken from a study of CD8 T cells in Susac syndrome. The authors reverse transcribed roughly 0.5 to 1 ug RNA with random hexamers. TCRdb reanalysed the immunoSEQ multiplex PCR reads using MiXCR and keeps one entry per CDR3 protein. The sample includes a few hundred thousand distinct CDR3 sequences, approximately 85% of them seen just once. Negative magnetic isolation gave CD8+ and CD4+ cells; FACS enriched CD8+ TEMRA. Trimming took 0 bases from V and 6 from J, leaving 23 bases between them. CDR1 and CDR2 (germline): MNHEY, SVGAGI. The CDR3 is made up of 18 amino acids.

The sequence was collected from a human donor with multiple sclerosis. This chain connects TRBV6-5 to TRBJ1-2; D uncertain. Sample: CD8+ T cells from PBMCs. CDR3 in DNA: TGTGCCAGCAGTTACTCGCATGGGGAAGGTAGAAGTCGGGATGGCTACACCTTC. Its translation: CASSYSHGEGRSRDGYTF.